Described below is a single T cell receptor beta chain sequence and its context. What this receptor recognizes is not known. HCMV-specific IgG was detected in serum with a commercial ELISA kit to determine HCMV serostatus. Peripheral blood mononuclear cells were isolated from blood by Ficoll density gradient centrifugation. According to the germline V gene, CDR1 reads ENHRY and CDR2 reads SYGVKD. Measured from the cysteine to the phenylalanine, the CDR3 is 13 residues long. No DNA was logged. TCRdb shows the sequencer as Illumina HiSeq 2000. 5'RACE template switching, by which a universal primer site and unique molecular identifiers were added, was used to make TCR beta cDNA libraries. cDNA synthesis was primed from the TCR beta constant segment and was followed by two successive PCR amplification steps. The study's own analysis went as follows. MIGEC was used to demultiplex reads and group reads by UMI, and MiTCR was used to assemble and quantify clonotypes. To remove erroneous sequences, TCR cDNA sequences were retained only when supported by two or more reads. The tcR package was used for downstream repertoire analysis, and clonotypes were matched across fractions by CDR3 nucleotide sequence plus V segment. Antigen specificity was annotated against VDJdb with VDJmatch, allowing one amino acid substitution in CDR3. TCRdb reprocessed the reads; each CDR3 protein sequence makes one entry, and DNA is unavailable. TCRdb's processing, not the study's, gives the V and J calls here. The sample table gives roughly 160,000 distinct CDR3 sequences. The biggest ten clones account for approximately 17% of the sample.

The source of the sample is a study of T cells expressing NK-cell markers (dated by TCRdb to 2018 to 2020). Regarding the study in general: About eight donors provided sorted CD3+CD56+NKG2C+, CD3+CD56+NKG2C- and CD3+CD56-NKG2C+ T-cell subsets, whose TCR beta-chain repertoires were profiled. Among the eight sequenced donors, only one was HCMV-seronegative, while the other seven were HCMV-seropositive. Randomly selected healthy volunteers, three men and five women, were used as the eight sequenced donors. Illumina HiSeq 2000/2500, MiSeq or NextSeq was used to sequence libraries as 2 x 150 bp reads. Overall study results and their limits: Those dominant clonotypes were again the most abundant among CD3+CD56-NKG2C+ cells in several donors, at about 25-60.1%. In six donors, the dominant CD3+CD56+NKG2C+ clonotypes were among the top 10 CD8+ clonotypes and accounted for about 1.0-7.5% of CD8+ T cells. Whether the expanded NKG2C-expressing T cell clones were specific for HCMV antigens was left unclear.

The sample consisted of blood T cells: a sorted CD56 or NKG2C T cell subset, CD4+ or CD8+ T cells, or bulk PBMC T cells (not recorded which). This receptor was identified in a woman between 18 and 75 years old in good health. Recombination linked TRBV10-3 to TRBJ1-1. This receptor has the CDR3 CAISPFRDTEAFF.